Following are 10 T cell receptor beta chains from one sample sequenced in a study of blood T cells in healthy people across ages. Sample-barcoded 5' priming and a J-beta primer mix drove a second PCR of about 6 to 12 cycles. TCRdb reanalysed the 5' RACE reads using MiXCR and keeps one entry per CDR3 protein. The sample holds 600,000 to 800,000 distinct CDR3 sequences, 20% to 25% seen once. Sequenced input: blood. The origin of the receptors is an older man in good health.

This clonotype was picked up a small number of times. This rearrangement joins TRBV29-1 to TRBJ2-1, with 7 bases that match TRBD2. Trimming took 5 bases from V and 1 from J; bases not matched to a gene: 5. CDR3 length: 14 amino acids. CDR1 and CDR2 from the germline V gene are SQVTM and ANQGSEA. The CDR3 bases are TGCAGCGTTCAAGGACTAGTTTCCTACAATGAGCAGTTCTTC. The encoded protein is CSVQGLVSYNEQFF.

This rearrangement joins TRBV3-1 to TRBJ2-7, with 11 bases that match TRBD1. The CDR3 spans 14 residues. Germline-derived CDR1 and CDR2 are LGHDT and YNNKEL (reference sequence). V trimming: 6 bases; J trimming: 3 bases; junction bases outside the gene matches: 4. CDR3 amino acids: CASRGQGVLYEQYF. CDR3 sequence (DNA): TGTGCCAGCAGGGGACAGGGGGTTCTCTACGAGCAGTACTTC.

The gene calls are TRBV2 and TRBJ1-1; 7 nucleotides agree with TRBD1. Germline V gives CDR1 SNHLY, CDR2 FYNNEI. CDR3 length equals 14 residues. Trimming took 1 base from V and 1 from J; bases not matched to a gene: 0. The CDR3 sequence is CASSEGQGNTEAFF. In DNA form, the CDR3 reads TGTGCCAGCAGTGAAGGACAGGGGAACACTGAAGCTTTCTTT.

This chain uses TRBV11-1 with TRBJ2-2, with D perhaps TRBD2 (6 bases). Deletions cut 7 bases from V and 6 bases from J, with 12 bases between. Per germline, CDR1 SGHAT and CDR2 FQDESV (reference sequence). There are 13 residues in the CDR3. The CDR3 reads CASIAGTAGELFF. The CDR3 region has the DNA TGTGCCAGCATTGCGGGAACTGCCGGGGAGCTGTTTTTT. Filled out from reference TRBV11-1 and TRBJ2-2, the complete variable domain reads EAEVAQSPRYKITEKSQAVAFWCDPISGHATLYWYRQILGQGPELLVQFQDESVVDDSQLPKDRFSAERLKGVDSTLKIQPAELGDSAMYLCASIAGTAGELFFGEGSRLTVL.

This clonotype was observed a handful of times. The chain recombines TRBV9 with TRBJ2-5; 10 bases map to TRBD1. The J call may be wrong; the DNA end is better matched by TRBJ2-1. The CDR3 runs to 14 residues. CDR1 is SGDLS and CDR2 is YYNGEE in the germline V gene. The CDR3 loop reads CASSEDRGVDEQFF. The CDR3 DNA sequence: TGTGCCAGCAGCGAGGACAGGGGGGTCGATGAGCAGTTCTTC.

The chain combines TRBV24-1 with TRBJ2-3, with D possibly being TRBD2 (5 bases). CDR1 KGHDR and CDR2 SFDVKD come from the germline V gene. The CDR3 extends over 15 amino acids. Trimming stripped 4 bases from V and 2 bases from J, with 12 bases between. CDR3 amino acids: CATSDRRDFTDTQYF. For the CDR3, the DNA is TGTGCCACCAGTGACCGCCGGGATTTCACAGATACGCAGTATTTT.

The V gene is TRBV7-9, the J gene TRBJ2-7; D ambiguous. Per the germline V gene, CDR1 is SEHNR and CDR2 is FQNEAQ (reference sequence). This CDR3 is 11 amino acids long. V gave up 1 base and J gave up 7 bases, with 5 bases separating them. The CDR3 bases are TGTGCCAGCAGCTTAGACAGTGAGCAGTACTTC. Translation: CASSLDSEQYF. Filled out from reference TRBV7-9 and TRBJ2-7, the complete variable domain reads DTGVSQNPRHKITKRGQNVTFRCDPISEHNRLYWYRQTLGQGPEFLTYFQNEAQLEKSRLLSDRFSAERPKGSFSTLEIQRTEQGDSAMYLCASSLDSEQYFGPGTRLTVT.

The chain uses TRBV7-6 and TRBJ1-1; D perhaps matches TRBD1 (5 bases). The CDR3 length is 14 residues. Trimming shortened V by 5 bases and J by 5 bases, and 15 bases separated the two germline ends. Germline V gene data show CDR1 as SGHVS and CDR2 as FNYEAQ. The DNA of the CDR3 is TGTGCCAGCAGCCCTGATGGGGGTCGGACTGAAGCTTTCTTT. Protein sequence: CASSPDGGRTEAFF.

CDR3 DNA sequence: TGTGCCAGCAGCGTAGAGGGCGGGGGTCTTACCGAGCAGTACTTC. Residues: CASSVEGGGLTEQYF. The V call is TRBV9, the J call TRBJ2-7; 7 bases map to TRBD2. CDR3 size: 15 residues. J was trimmed by 6 bases and V by 0 bases; bases with no gene match: 9. From germline, CDR1 is SGDLS and CDR2 YYNGEE.

As to this clonotype: Sequence at one end of the junction differs from germline and may be a read error. This chain connects TRBV20-1 to TRBJ2-1; D unresolved. The CDR3 is made up of 16 amino acids. Germline CDR1 reads DFQATT; CDR2 reads SNEGSKA (reference sequence). CDR3 region: CSARVRSSSSHNEQFF. In nucleotides, the CDR3 is TGCAGTGCTAGAGTGCGGAGCTCAAGCTCCCACAATGAGCAGTTCTTC.